The rows below give T cell receptor beta chains drawn from one sample of a study of blood T cell repertoires in COVID-19. Only in-frame clones appear in the TCRdb table, and some are missing; sequencing was by immunoSEQ multiplex PCR. The sample contains fewer than 90,000 clones, approximately 80% of which appear only once. The sample comprised peripheral blood. The source of these receptors is a man between 50 and 59 years old with acute or convalescent COVID-19. CDR3s include the opening cysteine and the closing phenylalanine or tryptophan. Each record gives: V gene, D gene, clone size, J gene, CDR3 protein, CDR3 DNA. The D gene is left open where the match is weak. Only part of the rows carry a size: once, few, many, or a class if the clone is expanded.

>TRBV18|TRBD1|NA|TRBJ2-7
CASSARDREHEQYF
TGTGCCAGCTCAGCCCGGGACAGGGAGCACGAGCAGTACTTC
>TRBV18|NA|NA|TRBJ1-1
CASSPMQGVDKKAFF
TGTGCCAGCTCACCAATGCAAGGGGTAGACAAGAAAGCTTTCTTT
>TRBV6-5|NA|NA|TRBJ2-1
CASGALLGGEQFF
TGTGCCAGCGGGGCTCTACTAGGGGGTGAGCAGTTCTTC
>TRBV15|NA|NA|TRBJ2-7
CATSRDVRGREQYF
TGTGCCACCAGCAGAGATGTCAGGGGTAGAGAGCAGTACTTC
>TRBV24-1|NA|NA|TRBJ1-5
CATSPFHQPQHF
TGTGCCACCAGTCCCTTCCATCAGCCCCAGCATTTT
>TRBV19|TRBD1|NA|TRBJ2-5
CASKRGRADGTQYF
TGTGCCAGTAAAAGGGGGCGGGCGGACGGGACCCAGTACTTC
>TRBV2|NA|NA|TRBJ1-1
CASNQGIGTEAFF
TGTGCCAGCAACCAGGGGATCGGCACTGAAGCTTTCTTT
>TRBV19|TRBD1|NA|TRBJ1-6
CASSTGLTGGGSYNSPLHF
TGTGCCAGTAGTACCGGCCTGACAGGGGGTGGCTCCTATAATTCACCCCTCCACTTT
>TRBV7-9|NA|many|TRBJ1-2
CASSPAGEENYGYTF
TGTGCCAGCAGCCCAGCGGGGGAGGAAAACTATGGCTACACCTTC
>TRBV28|TRBD1|NA|TRBJ2-2
CASSPIQGAQNTGELFF
TGTGCCAGCAGTCCTATCCAGGGGGCGCAGAACACCGGGGAGCTGTTTTTT
>TRBV27|TRBD1|NA|TRBJ1-3
CASGKQGSVGNTIYF
TGTGCCAGCGGGAAACAGGGGAGTGTGGGAAACACCATATATTTT
>TRBV4-3|TRBD1|NA|TRBJ2-7
CASSPGQGSLEQYF
TGCGCCAGCAGCCCGGGACAGGGATCGCTCGAGCAGTACTTC
>TRBV7-8|NA|NA|TRBJ1-1
CASSLARSEAFF
TGTGCCAGCAGCTTAGCGAGATCTGAAGCTTTCTTT
>TRBV7-6|TRBD1|NA|TRBJ1-2
CASSLAEGQGHGYTF
TGTGCCAGCAGCTTAGCAGAGGGACAGGGCCATGGCTACACCTTC
>TRBV9|TRBD1|NA|TRBJ1-3
CASSVEPGQRNTIYF
TGTGCCAGCAGCGTTGAACCGGGACAGAGAAACACCATATATTTT
>TRBV25-1|TRBD1|NA|TRBJ1-1
CASSEFVGTGATNTEAFF
TGTGCCAGCAGTGAATTTGTAGGGACAGGGGCTACGAACACTGAAGCTTTCTTT
>TRBV6-5|NA|NA|TRBJ1-6
CASSYRTALNSPLHF
TGTGCCAGCAGTTATCGTACCGCACTTAATTCACCCCTCCACTTT
>TRBV30|NA|NA|TRBJ1-4
CAWSYSGGKLFF
TGTGCCTGGAGCTATTCGGGTGGCAAACTGTTTTTT
>TRBV6-1|NA|NA|TRBJ2-7
CASSETTRVGEQYF
TGTGCCAGCAGTGAAACGACCAGGGTGGGCGAGCAGTACTTC
>TRBV5-1|TRBD1|NA|TRBJ1-4
CASSLWGTANEKLFF
TGCGCCAGCAGCTTGTGGGGGACAGCTAATGAAAAACTGTTTTTT
>TRBV7-9|NA|NA|TRBJ1-5
CASSHSNQGNNQPQHF
TGTGCCAGCAGCCATAGCAACCAAGGCAACAATCAGCCCCAGCATTTT
>TRBV19|TRBD1|NA|TRBJ1-5
CASSRDRGGRQPQHF
TGTGCCAGTAGCAGGGACAGGGGAGGAAGGCAGCCCCAGCATTTT
>TRBV28|NA|NA|TRBJ1-2
CASSFGQNYGYTF
TGTGCCAGCAGCTTTGGACAGAACTATGGCTACACCTTC
>TRBV14|NA|NA|TRBJ2-7
CASSDYYEQYF
TGTGCCAGCAGCGACTACTACGAGCAGTACTTC
>TRBV12-3/TRBV12-4|NA|NA|TRBJ1-5
CASSPSSNQPQHF
TGTGCCAGCAGCCCCTCGTCCAATCAGCCCCAGCATTTT
>TRBV11-3|TRBD2|NA|TRBJ2-5
CASSLGRTSGKETQYF
TGTGCCAGCAGCTTAGGCAGGACTAGCGGGAAAGAGACCCAGTACTTC
>TRBV5-4|NA|NA|TRBJ2-1
CASSLILQNEQFF
TGTGCCAGCAGCTTAATATTACAGAATGAGCAGTTCTTC
>TRBV5-6|TRBD1|NA|TRBJ1-4
CASSFGRGPIDEKLFF
TGTGCCAGCAGCTTCGGCAGGGGGCCGATAGATGAAAAACTGTTTTTT
>TRBV5-6|TRBD1|NA|TRBJ1-1
CASSRPGQLIMNTEAFF
TGTGCCAGCAGTCGGCCGGGACAGTTAATCATGAACACTGAAGCTTTCTTT
>TRBV19|TRBD1|NA|TRBJ1-3
CASSRDRPFPSAGNTIYF
TGTGCCAGTAGTCGGGACAGGCCCTTTCCGAGCGCTGGAAACACCATATATTTT
>TRBV4-2|TRBD1|NA|TRBJ1-4
CASSRPGQANEKLFF
TGTGCCAGCAGCCGCCCGGGACAGGCTAATGAAAAACTGTTTTTT
>TRBV7-7|NA|NA|TRBJ1-1
CASSLGADTLNTEAFF
TGTGCCAGCAGCTTAGGGGCGGACACCTTGAACACTGAAGCTTTCTTT